The clone carrying this T cell receptor (beta chain) appeared many times. Its target is unknown. The junction shows a germline mismatch at one end, possibly a read error. TCRdb ran MiXCR on the 5' RACE reads and lists one entry per CDR3 protein. The sample consists of a few hundred thousand distinct CDR3 sequences, approximately 22% of them appearing once. This sample stems from a study of CD8 T cells in ankylosing spondylitis. Germline V lookup: CDR1 SGHRS, CDR2 YFSETQ. The length of the CDR3 is 12 residues. Overall study results and limits: Disease-linked clones reportedly concentrated significantly in matched ankylosing spondylitis synovial fluid.

The source material was blood, either unsorted or a sorted T cell fraction (not recorded which). The genes are TRBV5-1 and TRBJ2-7; D might be TRBD2 (6 bases). This receptor was obtained from a male donor with ankylosing spondylitis or in good health (not recorded which). The CDR3 is CASRGSSYEQYF. The DNA of the CDR3 is TGTGCCAGCCGGGGGAGCTCCTACGAGCAGTACTTC.